The table lists the clone carrying this T cell receptor (beta chain) with a few counts. This sample was taken from a study of T cells after yellow fever vaccination. Germline V gene sequence: CDR1 KGHDR, CDR2 SFDVKD. Trimming removed 9 bases from V and 4 bases from J, with 14 bases in between. The CDR3 spans 13 residues. TCRdb passed the 5' RACE reads through MiXCR, listing each CDR3 protein once. Here the sample spans 310,000 or so distinct CDR3 sequences, about 6.6% being singletons. This TCR derives from a man aged 18 to 30 who received the YFV17D yellow fever vaccine. The rearrangement links TRBV24-1 to TRBJ1-1; D not certain. Sequences were derived from PBMCs, sampled about 41 days after the first yellow fever vaccination. The CDR3 reads CATEIDGGTEAFF. CDR3 nucleotides: TGTGCCACCGAGATAGACGGCGGCACTGAAGCTTTCTTT.